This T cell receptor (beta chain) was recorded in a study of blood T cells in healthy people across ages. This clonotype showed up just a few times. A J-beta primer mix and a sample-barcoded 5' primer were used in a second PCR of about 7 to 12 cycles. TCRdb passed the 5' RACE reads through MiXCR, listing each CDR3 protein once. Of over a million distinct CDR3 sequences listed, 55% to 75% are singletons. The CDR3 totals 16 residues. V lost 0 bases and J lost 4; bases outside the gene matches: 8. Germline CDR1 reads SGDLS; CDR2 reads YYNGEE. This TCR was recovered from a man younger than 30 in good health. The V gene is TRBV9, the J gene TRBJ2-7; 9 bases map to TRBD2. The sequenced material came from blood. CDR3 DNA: TGTGCCAGCAGCGTAGACGCGGGAGGGCGCTCTTACGAGCAGTACTTC. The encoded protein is CASSVDAGGRSYEQYF.